This section outlines one T cell receptor (beta chain) sequence together with its context. This sample was included in a study of blood T cell repertoires in COVID-19. About the study: There were acute and convalescent COVID-19 samples, and they came from the United States, Italy and Spain. In each case, the material was cDNA or gDNA derived from T cells, B-cell-depleted T cells, or PBMCs.

The germline V gene encodes CDR1 MNHNY and CDR2 SVGAGI (reference sequence). The CDR3 is 14 residues long. The V end was cut by 0 bases, the J end by 11 bases, with 14 bases between. Methods used by the authors: How many nucleated cells were present was estimated from reference gene primer amplification. Here immunoSEQ multiplex PCR was the method, and the copy in TCRdb shows in-frame clones only, minus some. D and trimming were read from the DNA, whereas the V and J calls and clone size are those reported in that table. The data hold 40,000 or so clones, with around 89% observed a single time. The chain links TRBV6-6 to TRBJ2-1; weak D call: TRBD2 (7 bases). The TCR originated in a man in his sixties with active or convalescent COVID-19. Sequenced material: peripheral blood. CDR3 sequence (DNA): TGTGCCAGCAGTTACTCGAAGGGGGAGGGGAAGCAGTTCTTC. Its protein product is CASSYSKGEGKQFF.